A selection of T cell receptor beta chains follows, all from one sample in a study of T cell repertoires in cytomegalovirus infection. Their antigen targets remain unknown. In TCRdb, the reads were re-called with MiXCR into one record per CDR3 protein. The table has 570,000 or so distinct CDR3 sequences, approximately 40% seen once. The sequences come from cultured PBMCs, collected from culture after CMV antigen stimulation. The receptors stem from a human donor in good health (CMV status not recorded). Some clones in this sample may be carry-over from other donors' samples. Both conserved end residues are part of each CDR3. A D gene is named only where the DNA matches it firmly. Expanded clones get a size class; other rows say once, few or many, or leave the size out.

>TRBJ2-5|14|.|TRBV20-1|.
TGCAGTGCCATAGACAGGAGAGGTCAAGAGACCCAGTACTTC
CSAIDRRGQETQYF
>TRBJ1-3|17|few|TRBV12-3/TRBV12-4|.
TGTGCCAGCAGTCCCTCCCCTGGACGGGTCTCTGGAAACACCATATATTTT
CASSPSPGRVSGNTIYF
>TRBJ2-5|17|.|TRBV6-1|TRBD2
TGTGCCAGCAGTCGGACTAGCGGGAGCTACAAGGGGGAGACCCAGTACTTC
CASSRTSGSYKGETQYF
>TRBJ2-2|16|.|TRBV12-3/TRBV12-4|TRBD2
TGTGCCAGCAGTTGGGCTAGCGGGGGGAACACCGGGGAGCTGTTTTTT
CASSWASGGNTGELFF
>TRBJ2-3|13|.|TRBV6-6|.
TGTGCCAGCAGTTATCGAGGCACAGATACGCAGTATTTT
CASSYRGTDTQYF
>TRBJ2-1|15|.|TRBV7-9|.
TGTGCCAGCGTGAAGGCGGGAAACTCCTACAATGAGCAGTTCTTC
CASVKAGNSYNEQFF
>TRBJ2-1|15|few|TRBV5-4|TRBD1
TGTGCCAGCAGCTCTACGACGGGACAGATTTATGAGCAGTTCTTC
CASSSTTGQIYEQFF
>TRBJ2-7|13|few|TRBV7-2|.
TGTGCCAGCAGCGCAAACCGGGACACTGAGCAGTACTTC
CASSANRDTEQYF
>TRBJ1-5|12|few|TRBV19|.
TGTGCCAGTAGTATAGGCGCGGAGGCCCAGCATTTT
CASSIGAEAQHF
>TRBJ2-6|19|.|TRBV19|TRBD2
TGTGCCAGTAGTATAGATCCCCCCGGGAGGGCCACTGGGGCCAACGTCCTGACTTTC
CASSIDPPGRATGANVLTF
>TRBJ2-7|14|.|TRBV7-9|.
TGTGCCAGCAGCTCCGACGGGAGTACCCACGAGCAGTACTTC
CASSSDGSTHEQYF
>TRBJ1-5|14|.|TRBV2|.
TGTGCCAGCAGGGGGTGGTATCGCAATCAGCCCCAGCATTTT
CASRGWYRNQPQHF
>TRBJ2-7|16|few|TRBV10-3|.
TGTGCCATCAGTGAGACGCGGGACAGTCCGAACTACGAGCAGTACTTC
CAISETRDSPNYEQYF
>TRBJ2-7|14|few|TRBV12-3/TRBV12-4|TRBD1
TGTGCCAGCAGTTTGGGACAGAAGGTCTACGAGCAGTACTTC
CASSLGQKVYEQYF
>TRBJ2-1|15|few|TRBV3-1|TRBD2
TGTGCCAGCAGCCAAGACAGGACTAGTGGCAATGAGCAGTTCTTC
CASSQDRTSGNEQFF
>TRBJ1-3|14|.|TRBV12-3/TRBV12-4|.
TGTGCCAGCTCACGAGGGGTTTTGAGAAACACCATATATTTT
CASSRGVLRNTIYF
>TRBJ1-3|11|few|TRBV7-6|.
TGTGCCAGCAGCCAGGGAAACACCATATATTTT
CASSQGNTIYF
>TRBJ2-7|16|few|TRBV7-2|.
TGTGCCAGCAGCTTAAATCTTCCGGGTCACGGCTACGAGCAGTACTTC
CASSLNLPGHGYEQYF
>TRBJ1-4|13|.|TRBV10-3|.
TGTGCCATCAGTGAGGGGTATAATGACAAACTGTTTTTT
CAISEGYNDKLFF
>TRBJ1-5|17|.|TRBV19|TRBD1
TGTGCCAGTAGTACCCGCCCCAGGGGGAGAAGCAATCAGCCCCAGCATTTT
CASSTRPRGRSNQPQHF
>TRBJ2-5|12|.|TRBV20-1|.
TGCAGTGCCCAGGAGAGCCAAGAGACCCAGTACTTC
CSAQESQETQYF
>TRBJ2-3|15|.|TRBV3-1|.
TGTGCCAGCAGCCAAGTTTCGCCTAGCCCAGATACGCAGTATTTT
CASSQVSPSPDTQYF
>TRBJ2-5|13|.|TRBV11-2|.
TGTGCCAGTAGGAGCCTCCTCTTAGGGACCCAGTACTTC
CASRSLLLGTQYF
>TRBJ2-7|14|.|TRBV10-3|.
TGTGCCATCAGCCTGGACAACAAACCCTACGAGCAGTACTTC
CAISLDNKPYEQYF
>TRBJ1-5|15|.|TRBV28|.
TGTGCCAGCAGTTTGATCAGGGGAGGCAATCAGCCCCAGCATTTT
CASSLIRGGNQPQHF
>TRBJ2-7|15|.|TRBV7-2|TRBD1
TGTGCCAGCAGCTTAGCGGCCGGGACAGACTACGAGCAGTACTTC
CASSLAAGTDYEQYF
>TRBJ2-7|12|few|TRBV2|.
TGTGCCAGCAGTGAAGCTGTGGGAGAGCAGTACTTC
CASSEAVGEQYF
>TRBJ2-7|13|few|TRBV7-2|.
TGTGCCAGCAGCCCGGACATAAACTACGAGCAGTACTTC
CASSPDINYEQYF
>TRBJ2-7|14|.|TRBV2|.
TGTGCCAGCAGTGAGGAGCAGTTCTCCTACGAGCAGTACTTC
CASSEEQFSYEQYF
>TRBJ1-1|14|.|TRBV6-2/TRBV6-3|.
TGTGCCACCTTAGGCCCAGGGAAGTCCACTGAAGCTTTCTTT
CATLGPGKSTEAFF